The clone carrying this T cell receptor (beta chain) appeared many times. Its antigen is unknown. TCRdb re-derived calls from the reads in MiXCR, one entry per CDR3 protein. The data show 150,000 to 180,000 distinct CDR3 sequences, around 24% seen once. This specimen belongs to a study of T cell repertoires in cytomegalovirus infection. Whole-study context: Indications came from public TCR beta signatures; they pointed to CMV infection and to a matching HLA type.

Whole-study results and caveats: It was HLA-C-restricted CMV-specific TCR beta clonotypes that dominated the response ex vivo. Cumulated frequencies of public TCR beta families served to identify carriers of CMV plus the relevant HLA.

The CDR3 sequence is 14 residues long. V was trimmed by 4 bases and J by 4 bases, leaving 13 bases between them. The specimen was PBMCs. The chain uses TRBV12-3 or TRBV12-4 and TRBJ1-2; D uncertain. This sequence originates from a human donor in good health (CMV status not recorded). Some clones in this sample may be carry-over from other donors' samples. For the CDR3, the DNA is TGTGCCAGCAGTTCTGCCGGGGTGGGCTATGGCTACACCTTC. Amino acids: CASSSAGVGYGYTF.